This section outlines one T cell receptor (beta chain) sequence together with its context. The V and J ends lost 3 bases and 9 bases respectively, with 18 bases between them. The CDR3 has 15 residues. From germline, CDR1 is SGHTA and CDR2 FQGNSA. These data originate in a study of blood T cell repertoires in COVID-19. Study-wide context: The samples span acute and convalescent COVID-19 from the United States, Italy and Spain. PBMCs, B-cell-depleted T cells, or T cells were the source of the cDNA or gDNA that made up the material.

Patients in Seattle were enrolled during active infection, then followed longitudinally. The authors' processing: Reference gene primer amplification gave nucleated cell count estimates. The table came from immunoSEQ multiplex PCR; TCRdb's copy has only in-frame clones and leaves some out. Clone size and the V and J calls come from that table; the DNA yielded D and trimming. The repertoire includes approximately 200,000 clones, 70% to 90% of them detected once, and approximately 2.5% sits in the top ten. Input material: peripheral blood. V gene TRBV7-2 combines with J gene TRBJ1-5; TRBD1 is a possible D gene (5 bases). This clonotype originated in a man between 25 and 39 years old with COVID-19, enrolled during active disease. The CDR3 DNA follows: TGTGCCAGCAGCTTGGCCGGTCAGGGATTTAGGCCCCAGCATTTT. Protein: CASSLAGQGFRPQHF.